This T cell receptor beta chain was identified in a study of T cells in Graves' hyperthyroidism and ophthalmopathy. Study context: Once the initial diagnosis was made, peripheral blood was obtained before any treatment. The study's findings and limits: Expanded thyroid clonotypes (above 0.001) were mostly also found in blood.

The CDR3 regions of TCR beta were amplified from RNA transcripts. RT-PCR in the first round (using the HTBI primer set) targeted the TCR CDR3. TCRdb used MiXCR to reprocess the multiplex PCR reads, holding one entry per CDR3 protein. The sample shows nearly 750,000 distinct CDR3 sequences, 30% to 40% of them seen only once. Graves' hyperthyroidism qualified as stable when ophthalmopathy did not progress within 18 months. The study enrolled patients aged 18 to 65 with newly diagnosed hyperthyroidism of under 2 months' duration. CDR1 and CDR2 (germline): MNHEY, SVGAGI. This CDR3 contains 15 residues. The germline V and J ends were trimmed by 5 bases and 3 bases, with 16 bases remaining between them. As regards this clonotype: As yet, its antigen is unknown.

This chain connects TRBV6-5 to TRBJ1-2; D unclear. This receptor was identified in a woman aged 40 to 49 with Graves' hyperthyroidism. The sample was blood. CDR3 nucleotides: TGTGCCAGCAGTACGACCCCCAAGGTTTACTATGGCTACACCTTC. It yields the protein CASSTTPKVYYGYTF.